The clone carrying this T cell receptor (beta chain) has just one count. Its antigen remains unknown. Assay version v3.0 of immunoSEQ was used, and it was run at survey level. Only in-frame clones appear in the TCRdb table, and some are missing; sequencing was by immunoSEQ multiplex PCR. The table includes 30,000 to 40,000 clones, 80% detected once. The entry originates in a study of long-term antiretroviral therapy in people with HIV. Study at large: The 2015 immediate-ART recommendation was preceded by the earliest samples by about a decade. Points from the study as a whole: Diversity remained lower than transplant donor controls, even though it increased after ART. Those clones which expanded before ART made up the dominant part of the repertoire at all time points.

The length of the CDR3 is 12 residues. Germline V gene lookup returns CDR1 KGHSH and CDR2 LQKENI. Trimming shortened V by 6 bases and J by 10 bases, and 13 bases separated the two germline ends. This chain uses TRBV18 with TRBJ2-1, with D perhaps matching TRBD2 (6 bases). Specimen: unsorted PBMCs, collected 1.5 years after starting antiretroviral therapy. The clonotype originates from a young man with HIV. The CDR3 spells CASSPSAREQFF. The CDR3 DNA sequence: TGTGCCAGCTCTCCTAGCGCCCGAGAGCAGTTCTTC.